The 21 T cell receptor beta chains below all came from one sample that was sequenced in a study of blood T cells in healthy people across ages. A second PCR of 7 to 11 cycles used a sample-barcoded 5' primer and a J-beta primer mix. TCRdb reprocessed the 5' RACE reads with MiXCR, giving one entry per CDR3 protein. The sample yields 2 million or so distinct CDR3 sequences, 49% seen once. The sample was blood. These receptors were obtained from a woman aged 40 to 55 in good health.

This clonotype was counted only a few times. The chain links TRBV24-1 to TRBJ1-5, with 9 bases lining up with TRBD1. CDR1 is KGHDR and CDR2 is SFDVKD in the germline V gene. The CDR3 has 18 residues. V was pared by 6 bases and J by 0 bases, with 11 bases of the junction left unmatched. For the CDR3, the DNA is TGTGCCACCAGTCACGGACAGGGGAAATCCCATAGCAATCAGCCCCAGCATTTT. This gives the protein CATSHGQGKSHSNQPQHF.

The rearrangement joins TRBV6-2 or TRBV6-3 to TRBJ2-1; D is perhaps TRBD1 or TRBD2 (5 bases each). V was trimmed by 8 bases and J by 6 bases, leaving 8 bases between them. The CDR3 length is 11 residues. The germline V gene encodes CDR1 MNHEY and CDR2 SVGEGT. CDR3 in amino acids: CASGTFNEQFF. The CDR3 DNA reads TGTGCCAGCGGGACGTTCAATGAGCAGTTCTTC.

The chain combines TRBV6-1 with TRBJ2-7, with TRBD1 identical over 8 bases. V trimming: 6 bases; J trimming: 2 bases; junction bases outside the gene matches: 9. The CDR3 has 15 amino acids. From germline, CDR1 is MNHNS and CDR2 SASEGT. The CDR3 loop is CASSYDRGSTYEQYF. The CDR3 DNA sequence: TGTGCCAGCAGCTACGACAGGGGATCGACCTACGAGCAGTACTTC.

The V gene is TRBV13, the J gene TRBJ2-1; 7 bases line up with TRBD2. Near its end, the DNA agrees better with TRBJ2-7, so the J call may be wrong. The CDR3 spans 14 residues. Germline CDR1 and CDR2: PRHDT and FYEKMQ (reference sequence). The CDR3 sequence is CASSPGRGYNEQYF. The CDR3 DNA sequence: TGTGCCAGCAGCCCCGGGCGGGGGTACAATGAGCAGTACTTC.

This clonotype was seen once. The chain carries TRBV19 and TRBJ1-2, with unresolved D. V gave up 10 bases and J gave up 5 bases, with 14 bases separating them. The CDR3 contains 12 residues. CDR1 and CDR2 from the germline V gene are LNHDA and SQIVND (reference sequence). For the CDR3, the DNA is TGTGCCACGTCGGTAGGGCGATATGGCTACACCTTC. This gives the protein CATSVGRYGYTF.

The rearrangement joins TRBV12-3 or TRBV12-4 to TRBJ2-5; perhaps TRBD2 as D (6 bases). There are 13 residues in the CDR3. The ends were cut back, 6 bases at V and 11 bases at J, with 19 bases in the middle. The CDR3: CASRGDDRREQYF. The CDR3 bases are TGTGCCAGCAGGGGGGATGACCGCCGGGAGCAGTACTTC.

The DNA of the CDR3 is TGTGCCAGCACACAGGGGGGTGGCAGGGTGGAGACCCAGTACTTC. It encodes CASTQGGGRVETQYF. V is TRBV6-5 and J is TRBJ2-4; 8 bases are shared with TRBD1. The DNA end is more similar to TRBJ2-5, so the J call may be wrong. Germline assignment: CDR1 MNHEY and CDR2 SVGAGI. The CDR3 has 15 residues.

The rearrangement joins TRBV21-1 to TRBJ2-5; the table calls TRBD2, which could not be checked here. The J call could be wrong; TRBJ2-7 is a better fit for the DNA end. TRBV21-1 is listed as a pseudogene. This CDR3 region has 15 residues. The DNA for the CDR3 is TGTGCCAGCAGCTGTCCTAGCGGGAGAGTTTACGAGCAGTACTTC. Translated, it gives CASSCPSGRVYEQYF.

The table lists this clonotype with a few counts. J is TRBJ2-6 and V is TRBV20-1, with a tentative D call TRBD1 (6 bases). Looked up from germline, CDR1 is DFQATT and CDR2 is SNEGSKA (reference sequence). V gave up 5 bases and J gave up 0 bases, with 17 bases separating them. The CDR3 totals 17 residues. The CDR3 DNA sequence: TGCAGTGCTCGTCCGGGACACCGAGTCTCTGGGGCCAACGTCCTGACTTTC. It codes for CSARPGHRVSGANVLTF.

This clonotype was recorded a few times. A much more abundant neighbour one base away suggests this may be a read error. V usage is TRBV7-2 and J usage is TRBJ2-5; 7 positions agree with TRBD2. Germline V CDR1 and CDR2: SGHTA, FQGNSA. The CDR3 consists of 16 residues. Trimming removed 5 bases from V and 5 bases from J; junction bases left unmatched: 14. DNA of the CDR3: TGTGCCAGCAGCCCAGCCCTTAGGAATAGCGGGGAGACCCAGTACTTC. Translated, it gives CASSPALRNSGETQYF.

The gene calls are TRBV19 and TRBJ1-2; D not certain. The germline V gene encodes CDR1 LNHDA and CDR2 SQIVND (reference sequence). V lost 5 bases and J lost 8, with 18 bases in between. The CDR3 is 14 amino acids. The CDR3, as DNA: TGTGCCAGTAGTTGGTCAGGTTCTACGAGGGGCTACACCTTC. Its protein is CASSWSGSTRGYTF.

This clonotype was seen only once. The chain combines TRBV6-2 or TRBV6-3 with TRBJ2-7; D may be TRBD2 (6 bases). The germline gives CDR1 MNHEY, CDR2 SVGEGT. The CDR3 runs 14 residues. Trimming pared 6 bases from V and 6 bases from J, leaving 18 bases between. CDR3 amino acids: CASRTGLPEGEQYF. CDR3 nucleotides: TGTGCCAGCAGAACCGGCCTCCCGGAGGGCGAGCAGTACTTC.

J is TRBJ2-7 and V is TRBV28; 9 nucleotides align to TRBD1. Germline trimming cut 8 bases from V and 5 bases from J; bases unmatched to any gene: 10. This CDR3 has 14 amino acids. Germline V CDR1 and CDR2: MDHEN, SYDVKM. The CDR3 nucleotides read TGTGCCAGCCTCAAACAGGGGGCTTGGGACGAGCAGTACTTC. This translates into CASLKQGAWDEQYF. Filled out from reference TRBV28 and TRBJ2-7, the complete variable domain reads DVKVTQSSRYLVKRTGEKVFLECVQDMDHENMFWYRQDPGLGLRLIYFSYDVKMKEKGDIPEGYSVSREKKERFSLILESASTNQTSMYLCASLKQGAWDEQYFGPGTRLTVT.

This rearrangement joins TRBV7-2 to TRBJ2-7, with 7 positions matching TRBD1. CDR3 length equals 15 residues. The V and J ends lost 5 bases and 2 bases, in that order; junction bases with no gene match: 9. Germline lookup yields CDR1 SGHTA and CDR2 FQGNSA. The CDR3 loop reads CASSVGGTETYEQYF. CDR3 coding DNA: TGTGCCAGCAGCGTAGGTGGGACAGAAACCTACGAGCAGTACTTC.

The chain has TRBV3-1 and TRBJ2-5, with 7 bases identical to TRBD1. Germline trimming cut 5 bases from V and 5 bases from J; bases unmatched to any gene: 5. The CDR3 loop spans 13 amino acids. CDR1 is LGHDT, CDR2 YNNKEL, per germline (reference sequence). The CDR3, as DNA: TGTGCCAGCAGCGTACAGGGGAGTGAGACCCAGTACTTC. This sequence encodes CASSVQGSETQYF.

This clonotype was observed a handful of times. The chain has TRBV28 and TRBJ2-7; 8 nucleotides line up with TRBD1. With V trimmed by 6 bases and J by 3 bases, 4 bases remained unmatched. This CDR3 is 13 amino acids long. Germline CDR1 reads MDHEN; CDR2 reads SYDVKM. The CDR3 sequence is CASRTGTGYEQYF. In DNA form, the CDR3 reads TGTGCCAGCAGGACCGGGACAGGCTACGAGCAGTACTTC.

On this clonotype: The junction and the germline gene differ at one end; a read error may be behind it. V gene TRBV7-2 combines with J gene TRBJ2-5; D not certain. This CDR3 spans 12 amino acids. CDR1 and CDR2 from the germline V gene are SGHTA and FQGNSA. This CDR3 is CAGSRVQETQYF. As DNA, the CDR3 is TGTGCCGGCAGCCGCGTGCAAGAGACCCAGTACTTC. Looking up the rest from reference TRBV7-2 and TRBJ2-5 gives the full variable domain: GAGVSQSPSNKVTEKGKDVELRCDPISGHTALYWYRQSLGQGLEFLIYFQGNSAPDKSGLPSDRFSAERTGGSVSTLTIQRTQQEDSAVYLCAGSRVQETQYFGPGTRLLVL.

A word on this clonotype: A much bigger clone sits one base away, suggesting this may be a read error. The chain has TRBV5-1 and TRBJ2-5, with D perhaps TRBD1 (6 bases). CDR1 is SGHRS, CDR2 YFSETQ, per germline. With 0 bases removed from V and 11 bases from J, the gap between germline ends came to 17 bases. There are 14 residues in the CDR3. CDR3 coding DNA: TGCGCCAGCAGCTTGGAGGGCAGGGGCAATGAGCAGTACTTC. Its translation is CASSLEGRGNEQYF.

Concerning this clonotype itself: Germline and junction disagree at one end, which may indicate a read error. V usage is TRBV12-3 or TRBV12-4 and J usage is TRBJ2-6; D call uncertain. This CDR3 is 18 amino acids long. The CDR3 sequence: CASTLRRTLSSGANVLTF. CDR3 bases: TGTGCCAGCACTTTACGTAGGACCTTAAGCTCTGGGGCCAACGTCCTGACTTTC.

This clonotype has more than one count but fewer than ten. The V call is TRBV12-3 or TRBV12-4, the J call TRBJ2-5; the D is unclear. The CDR3 sequence is 15 residues long. V lost 2 bases and J lost 4, with 14 bases in between. The CDR3 region is CASSLQGPFRETQYF. The CDR3 DNA follows: TGTGCCAGCAGTTTACAAGGGCCTTTTCGAGAGACCCAGTACTTC.

The rearrangement joins TRBV6-6 to TRBJ2-7; no definite D call. V was pared by 10 bases and J by 3 bases, with 10 bases between. CDR3 length: 11 residues. The germline gives CDR1 MNHNY, CDR2 SVGAGI (reference sequence). CDR3 in DNA: TGTGCCACCGCCAACCTCTACGAGCAGTACTTC. Translating gives CATANLYEQYF.